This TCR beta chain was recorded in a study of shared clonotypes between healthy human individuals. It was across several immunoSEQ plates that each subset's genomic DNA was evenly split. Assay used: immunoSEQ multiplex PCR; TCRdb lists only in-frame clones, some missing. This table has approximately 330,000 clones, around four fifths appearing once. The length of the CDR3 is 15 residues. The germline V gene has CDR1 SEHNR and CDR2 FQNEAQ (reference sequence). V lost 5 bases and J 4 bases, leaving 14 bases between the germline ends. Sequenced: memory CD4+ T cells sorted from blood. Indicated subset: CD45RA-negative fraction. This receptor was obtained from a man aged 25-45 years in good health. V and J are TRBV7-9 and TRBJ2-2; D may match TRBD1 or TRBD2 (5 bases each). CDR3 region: CASSTQAGSTGELFF. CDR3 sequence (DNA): TGTGCCAGCAGCACACAGGCAGGGAGCACCGGGGAGCTGTTTTTT.